The 5 T cell receptor beta chains listed next were all sequenced from one sample in a study of T cells in Graves' hyperthyroidism and ophthalmopathy. TCR beta CDR3 regions were amplified from RNA transcripts. The study used the HTBI primer set for a first-round RT-PCR of the TCR CDR3. TCRdb fed the multiplex PCR reads into MiXCR, producing one record per CDR3 protein. The repertoire holds hundreds of thousands of distinct CDR3 sequences, with around 13% as singletons. Sequenced input: blood. Receptors were obtained from a woman aged 25 to 39 with Graves' hyperthyroidism that later progressed to Graves' ophthalmopathy.

The chain recombines TRBV11-1 with TRBJ1-6; TRBD1 agrees at 7 bases. The V gene's germline CDR1 is SGHAT and CDR2 FQDESV (reference sequence). J was trimmed by 10 bases and V by 5 bases; bases with no gene match: 11. This CDR3 region has 15 residues. CDR3 sequence reads: CASSRITGEDSPLHF. CDR3 nucleotide sequence: TGTGCCAGCAGCCGAATAACAGGGGAGGACTCACCCCTCCACTTT.

This chain connects TRBV7-2 to TRBJ2-2; D not resolved. CDR3 length: 15 residues. The germline V gene has CDR1 SGHTA and CDR2 FQGNSA. V lost 1 base and J 2 bases, leaving 8 bases between the germline ends. The CDR3 nucleotides read TGTGCCAGCAGCTTAGTCACGTATAACACCGGGGAGCTGTTTTTT. Translated, it gives CASSLVTYNTGELFF.

This chain connects TRBV12-5 to TRBJ1-1; D might be TRBD1 (5 bases). Germline V CDR1 and CDR2: LGHNT, FRNRAP. The CDR3 has 15 amino acids. The V end was cut by 1 base, the J end by 7 bases, with 16 bases between. The CDR3 bases are TGTGCTAGTGGTTTGGACAATGGAAGGGACGTTGAAGCTTTCTTT. Its translation: CASGLDNGRDVEAFF.

This clonotype showed up many times. The J gene is TRBJ1-2, the V gene TRBV6-1, with TRBD1 matching over 9 bases. The junction had 10 bases not matched to a gene; V was cut back by 6 bases and J by 8 bases. The V gene's germline CDR1 is MNHNS and CDR2 SASEGT. The CDR3 extends over 14 amino acids. This CDR3 reads CASSSPGQGEGYTF. DNA of the CDR3: TGTGCCAGCAGCTCCCCGGGACAGGGTGAGGGCTACACCTTC.

The chain uses TRBV20-1 and TRBJ2-7; D possibly corresponds to TRBD2 (6 bases). Trimming pared 5 bases from V and 7 bases from J, leaving 15 bases between. The germline CDR1 and CDR2 sequences are DFQATT and SNEGSKA (reference sequence). The CDR3 is 12 amino acids. The CDR3, as DNA: TGCAGTGCTCTCGGACTACCTTGGGAGCAGTACTTC. Its translation: CSALGLPWEQYF.